These 23 T cell receptor beta chains share one sample of origin, sequenced in a study of blood T cell repertoires in COVID-19. TCRdb keeps only in-frame clones here, not all; method: immunoSEQ multiplex PCR. This table has around 100,000 clones, about 87% appearing once. Sample: peripheral blood. The receptor source for this set is a human donor in a cohort sampled during active COVID-19.

V and J are TRBV5-4 and TRBJ2-3; possible D gene TRBD2, 6 bases. Germline CDR1 reads SGHNT; CDR2 reads YYREEE (reference sequence). The CDR3 sequence is 14 residues long. Deletions cut 3 bases from V and 4 bases from J, with 12 bases between. The CDR3 DNA reads as TGTGCCAGCAGCTCATGGGAGGAGGCAGATACGCAGTATTTT. Translating it yields CASSSWEEADTQYF. The whole variable domain, remainder taken from reference TRBV5-4 and TRBJ2-3, is ETGVTQSPTHLIKTRGQQVTLRCSSQSGHNTVSWYQQALGQGPQFIFQYYREEENGRGNFPPRFSGLQFPNYSSELNVNALELDDSALYLCASSSWEEADTQYFGPGTRLTVL.

The rearrangement uses TRBV6-1 and TRBJ2-3, with D maybe TRBD2 (6 bases). Germline V gene sequence: CDR1 MNHNS, CDR2 SASEGT. This CDR3 region has 15 residues. V lost 0 bases and J 1 base, leaving 8 bases between the germline ends. The CDR3 is CASSEAGGGTDTQYF. The CDR3 DNA follows: TGTGCCAGCAGTGAAGCGGGGGGTGGCACAGATACGCAGTATTTT.

This chain joins TRBV2 and TRBJ2-7; TRBD1 might be the D (5 bases). V was clipped by 4 bases and J by 7 bases, with 5 bases between them. Germline CDR1 and CDR2: SNHLY and FYNNEI. This CDR3 has 10 residues. The CDR3 is CASSGTEQYF. As DNA, the CDR3 is TGTGCCAGCAGTGGGACAGAGCAGTACTTC.

This clone was seen once. The CDR3 region has the DNA TGCGCCAGCAGCTTGGTGGGGGGAACGAACACTGAAGCTTTCTTT. Its translation: CASSLVGGTNTEAFF. The chain is built from TRBV5-1 and TRBJ1-1; D is perhaps TRBD1 (5 bases). CDR1 is SGHRS, CDR2 YFSETQ, per germline. The V end was cut by 0 bases, the J end by 1 base, with 10 bases between. This CDR3 is built from 15 residues.

The rearrangement uses TRBV30 and TRBJ2-7; 8 positions agree with TRBD2. Germline V gene sequence: CDR1 GTSNPN, CDR2 SVGIG (reference sequence). The CDR3 has 14 residues. Trimming at V came to 2 bases and at J to 1 base, leaving 4 bases not matched to a gene. The CDR3 loop is CAWSRGGTSYEQYF. The CDR3 nucleotides are TGTGCCTGGAGTCGGGGGGGAACGTCCTACGAGCAGTACTTC. Based on the CDR3 plus reference TRBV30 and TRBJ2-7, the full variable domain is SQTIHQWPATLVQPVGSPLSLECTVEGTSNPNLYWYRQAAGRGLQLLFYSVGIGQISSEVPQNLSASRPQDRQFILSSKKLLLSDSGFYLCAWSRGGTSYEQYFGPGTRLTVT.

This chain links TRBV7-9 with TRBJ2-7; 8 bases line up with TRBD1. The CDR3 has 13 amino acids. The germline gives CDR1 SEHNR, CDR2 FQNEAQ (reference sequence). Trimming took 5 bases from V and 6 from J; bases not matched to a gene: 6. CDR3 sequence: CASSRDRPGEQYF. Here the CDR3 DNA reads TGTGCCAGCAGCAGGGACAGGCCGGGCGAGCAGTACTTC.

This chain connects TRBV7-2 to TRBJ1-5, with TRBD1 matching 8 bases. With 5 bases clipped from V and 4 bases from J, the junction kept 4 bases outside the gene matches. The CDR3 loop spans 14 amino acids. From germline, CDR1 is SGHTA and CDR2 FQGNSA. CDR3 in amino acids: CASSARQGNQPQHF. CDR3 nucleotides: TGTGCCAGCAGCGCCCGACAGGGGAATCAGCCCCAGCATTTT.

V and J are TRBV29-1 and TRBJ1-1, with TRBD1 as a possible D gene (5 bases). With 5 bases removed from V and 2 bases from J, the gap between germline ends came to 9 bases. Germline CDR1 is SQVTM and CDR2 is ANQGSEA. This CDR3 is built from 12 residues. The DNA of the CDR3 is TGCAGCGTTCAGGGAGGAAACACTGAAGCTTTCTTT. It specifies CSVQGGNTEAFF.

This clone came up a few times. Other DNA sequences within the sample encode an identical CDR3. The rearrangement uses TRBV13 and TRBJ2-4; 10 positions agree with TRBD2. Trimming took 4 bases from V and 8 from J; bases not matched to a gene: 11. The CDR3 extends over 16 amino acids. CDR1 is PRHDT, CDR2 FYEKMQ, per germline (reference sequence). The CDR3 protein is CASSSKAGGPAYIQYF. In DNA form, the CDR3 reads TGTGCCAGCAGCTCCAAAGCGGGAGGGCCGGCTTACATTCAGTACTTC.

The chain uses TRBV19 and TRBJ1-4; no definite D call. The V gene lost 6 bases and the J gene lost 5 bases, with 16 bases spanning the gap. From germline, CDR1 is LNHDA and CDR2 SQIVND (reference sequence). This CDR3 spans 15 amino acids. In DNA form, the CDR3 reads TGTGCCAGTAGACCCTCTCCGAGGGTAAATGAAAAACTGTTTTTT. Translated, it gives CASRPSPRVNEKLFF.

CDR3 bases: TGTGCCAGCAGCCAAGACAGGACTAATAATGAAAAACTGTTTTTT. Protein sequence: CASSQDRTNNEKLFF. The V and J genes are TRBV4-2 and TRBJ1-4; D gene uncertain. The CDR3 is 15 residues long. V lost 0 bases, J lost 4 bases, and 9 bases lay in between. Germline CDR1 is LGHNA and CDR2 is YNFKEQ.

This chain links TRBV15 with TRBJ2-2; TRBD2 might be the D (7 bases). Looked up from germline, CDR1 is LNHNV and CDR2 is YYDKDF (reference sequence). V was shortened by 3 bases and J by 0 bases, with 14 bases between the two germline ends. This CDR3 is 17 amino acids long. CDR3 DNA sequence: TGTGCCACCAGCAGGGGGAGGGGACACCCGAACACCGGGGAGCTGTTTTTT. It yields the protein CATSRGRGHPNTGELFF.

This chain joins TRBV12-5 and TRBJ2-7; perhaps TRBD1 as D (6 bases). V lost 4 bases to trimming and J lost 2 bases, with 15 bases between them. Germline V gene lookup returns CDR1 LGHNT and CDR2 FRNRAP. The CDR3 sequence is 15 residues long. The CDR3 is CASGSLQGTPYEQYF. In nucleotides, the CDR3 is TGTGCTAGTGGTTCCCTACAGGGAACCCCCTACGAGCAGTACTTC.

The rearrangement uses TRBV5-1 and TRBJ2-5; the D gene is possibly TRBD2 (7 bases). The germline V gene has CDR1 SGHRS and CDR2 YFSETQ. This CDR3 comprises 13 residues. Trimming pared 4 bases from V and 5 bases from J, leaving 12 bases between. CDR3 region: CASSPGGGETQYF. DNA of the CDR3: TGCGCCAGCAGCCCGGGGGGCGGGGAGACCCAGTACTTC.

This chain joins TRBV14 and TRBJ2-5, with 14 bases matching TRBD2. Germline V gene data show CDR1 as SGHDN and CDR2 as FVKESK. This CDR3 contains 16 residues. V was pared by 4 bases and J by 4 bases, with 5 bases of the junction left unmatched. The CDR3 DNA follows: TGTGCCAGCAGCCTACCGGGACTAGCGGGAGCAGAGACCCAGTACTTC. It is translated as CASSLPGLAGAETQYF.

The CDR3 sequence is CASTVRGPPTEAFF. CDR3 sequence (DNA): TGTGCCAGCACGGTCAGGGGGCCCCCCACTGAAGCTTTCTTT. The chain combines TRBV2 with TRBJ1-1, with TRBD1 matching over 8 bases. Germline V lookup: CDR1 SNHLY, CDR2 FYNNEI. The CDR3 is 14 residues long. The trim removed 7 bases at V and 4 bases at J, leaving 8 bases unmatched.

The genes are TRBV9 and TRBJ2-5; D is uncertain. Trimming shortened V by 2 bases and J by 2 bases, and 7 bases separated the two germline ends. CDR3 size: 13 residues. CDR1 and CDR2 (germline): SGDLS, YYNGEE. The CDR3 DNA reads as TGTGCCAGCAGCGTCGACGGGCAAGAGACCCAGTACTTC. Translation gives CASSVDGQETQYF. Full variable domain (outside the CDR3, taken from reference TRBV9 and TRBJ2-5): DSGVTQTPKHLITATGQRVTLRCSPRSGDLSVYWYQQSLDQGLQFLIQYYNGEERAKGNILERFSAQQFPDLHSELNLSSLELGDSALYFCASSVDGQETQYFGPGTRLLVL.

The chain employs TRBV30 and TRBJ2-1; D unresolved. Per germline, CDR1 GTSNPN and CDR2 SVGIG (reference sequence). The CDR3 is 12 amino acids. The V end lost 1 base, the J end lost 14 bases, and 15 bases lay between the germline ends. The CDR3: CAWSGDLFKKFF. CDR3 DNA: TGTGCCTGGAGTGGAGACTTATTCAAGAAGTTCTTC.

Of note for this clone: The same CDR3 is also encoded by other DNA sequences in this sample. The chain couples TRBV18 to TRBJ1-4; D unresolved. Germline-derived CDR1 and CDR2 are KGHSH and LQKENI. The V gene lost 3 bases and the J gene lost 0 bases, with 5 bases spanning the gap. The CDR3 totals 14 residues. CDR3 in DNA: TGTGCCAGCTCACCTGGAGCAACTAATGAAAAACTGTTTTTT. It translates to CASSPGATNEKLFF. Filled out from reference TRBV18 and TRBJ1-4, the complete variable domain reads NAGVMQNPRHLVRRRGQEARLRCSPMKGHSHVYWYRQLPEEGLKFMVYLQKENIIDESGMPKERFSAEFPKEGPSILRIQQVVRGDSAAYFCASSPGATNEKLFFGSGTQLSVL.

The rearrangement links TRBV7-2 to TRBJ2-5, with D tentatively TRBD1 (5 bases). This CDR3 region has 16 residues. CDR1 is SGHTA, CDR2 FQGNSA, per germline. V was cut by 4 bases and J by 7 bases, with 22 bases left in between. The CDR3 spells CASSSLSRAMLLTQYF. Written as DNA, the CDR3 is TGTGCCAGCAGCTCCCTATCCAGGGCTATGTTATTGACCCAGTACTTC.

The J gene is TRBJ2-3, the V gene TRBV15, with TRBD2 matching 7 bases. V gave up 0 bases and J gave up 4 bases; unmatched junction bases: 10. CDR3 size: 17 residues. Germline V gives CDR1 LNHNV, CDR2 YYDKDF (reference sequence). As DNA, the CDR3 is TGTGCCACCAGCAGAGACTCCGGACTAGAAAGGGCAGATACGCAGTATTTT. Encoded protein: CATSRDSGLERADTQYF.

V usage is TRBV30 and J usage is TRBJ1-5, with 10 bases matching TRBD1. V trimming: 5 bases; J trimming: 2 bases; junction bases outside the gene matches: 9. This CDR3 has 16 residues. CDR1 is GTSNPN, CDR2 SVGIG, per germline (reference sequence). The DNA of the CDR3 is TGTGCCTGGCAGGACAGGGGGACAACTGGCAATCAGCCCCAGCATTTT. The encoded protein is CAWQDRGTTGNQPQHF. The full variable domain, its missing parts supplied by reference TRBV30 and TRBJ1-5, is SQTIHQWPATLVQPVGSPLSLECTVEGTSNPNLYWYRQAAGRGLQLLFYSVGIGQISSEVPQNLSASRPQDRQFILSSKKLLLSDSGFYLCAWQDRGTTGNQPQHFGDGTRLSIL.

This chain uses TRBV11-2 with TRBJ1-1; the D is unclear. V shed 1 base and J shed 5 bases, with 11 bases lying between them. Germline values: CDR1 SGHAT, CDR2 FQNNGV. There are 14 residues in the CDR3. The CDR3 protein is CASSLGAGVTEAFF. CDR3 sequence (DNA): TGTGCCAGCAGCTTAGGAGCGGGTGTAACTGAAGCTTTCTTT.